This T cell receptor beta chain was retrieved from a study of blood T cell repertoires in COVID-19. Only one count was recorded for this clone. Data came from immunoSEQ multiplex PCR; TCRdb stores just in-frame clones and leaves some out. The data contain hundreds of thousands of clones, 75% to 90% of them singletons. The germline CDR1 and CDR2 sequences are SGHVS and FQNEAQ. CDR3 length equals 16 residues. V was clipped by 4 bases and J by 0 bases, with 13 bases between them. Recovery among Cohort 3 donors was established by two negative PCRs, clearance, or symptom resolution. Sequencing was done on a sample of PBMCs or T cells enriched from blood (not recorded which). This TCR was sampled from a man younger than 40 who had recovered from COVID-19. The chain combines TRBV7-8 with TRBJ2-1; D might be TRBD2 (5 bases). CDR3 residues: CASSSSSESSYNEQFF. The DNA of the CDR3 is TGTGCCAGCAGCTCAAGTAGCGAGAGCTCCTACAATGAGCAGTTCTTC.